This T cell receptor beta chain originates from a study of cytomegalovirus exposure and HLA in healthy donors. Of note for this clone: Its antigen is not known. This sample includes further DNA sequences coding for the same CDR3.

60 Vbeta and 13 Jbeta primers were used in PCR. TCRdb's copy holds only in-frame clones and misses some; the assay was immunoSEQ multiplex PCR. The profile shows 120,000 or so clones, 55% to 75% of them singletons. V lost 1 base to trimming and J lost 1 base; unmatched junction nucleotides: 0. This CDR3 has 14 residues. The germline V gene has CDR1 SGHVS and CDR2 FQNEAQ. All the people who gave samples were healthy bone marrow donors. Study-wide findings and caveats: Sequencing depth across donors, presence/absence analyses assumed, was roughly uniform.

This chain joins TRBV7-8 and TRBJ2-7; 8 bases match TRBD1. The source of this sequence is a man aged 30-40 years in good health and CMV-seropositive. Material: PBMCs. The chain's CDR3 is CASSLGTGSYEQYF. DNA of the CDR3: TGTGCCAGCAGCTTAGGGACAGGGTCCTACGAGCAGTACTTC.